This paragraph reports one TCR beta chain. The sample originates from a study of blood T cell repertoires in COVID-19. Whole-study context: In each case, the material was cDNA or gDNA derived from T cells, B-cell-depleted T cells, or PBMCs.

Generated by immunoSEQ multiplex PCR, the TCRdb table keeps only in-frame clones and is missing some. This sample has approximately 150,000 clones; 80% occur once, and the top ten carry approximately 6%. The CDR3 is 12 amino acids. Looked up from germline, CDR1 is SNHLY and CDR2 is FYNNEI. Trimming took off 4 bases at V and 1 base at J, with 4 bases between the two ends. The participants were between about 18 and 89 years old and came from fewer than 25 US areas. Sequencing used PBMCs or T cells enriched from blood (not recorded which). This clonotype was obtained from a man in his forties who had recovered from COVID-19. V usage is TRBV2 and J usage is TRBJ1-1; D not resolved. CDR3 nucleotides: TGTGCCAGCAGTGTCGGGAACACTGAAGCTTTCTTT. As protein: CASSVGNTEAFF.